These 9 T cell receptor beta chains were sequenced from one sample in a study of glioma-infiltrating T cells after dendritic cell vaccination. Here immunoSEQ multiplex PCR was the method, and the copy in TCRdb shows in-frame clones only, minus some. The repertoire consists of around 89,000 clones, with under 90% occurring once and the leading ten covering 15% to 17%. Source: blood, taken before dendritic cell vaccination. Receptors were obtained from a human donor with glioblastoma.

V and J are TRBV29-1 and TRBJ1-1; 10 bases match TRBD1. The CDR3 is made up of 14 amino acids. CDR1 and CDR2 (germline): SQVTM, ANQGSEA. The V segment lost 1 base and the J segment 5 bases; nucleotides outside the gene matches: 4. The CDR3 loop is CSVEGRQGATEAFF. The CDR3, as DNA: TGCAGCGTTGAAGGCAGACAGGGGGCGACTGAAGCTTTCTTT.

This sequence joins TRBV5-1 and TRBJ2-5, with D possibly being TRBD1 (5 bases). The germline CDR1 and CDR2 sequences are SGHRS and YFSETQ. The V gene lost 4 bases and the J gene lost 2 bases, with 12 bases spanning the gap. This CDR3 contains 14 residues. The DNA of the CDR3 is TGCGCCAGCAGCGAGACAGTCCCGCAAGAGACCCAGTACTTC. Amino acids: CASSETVPQETQYF.

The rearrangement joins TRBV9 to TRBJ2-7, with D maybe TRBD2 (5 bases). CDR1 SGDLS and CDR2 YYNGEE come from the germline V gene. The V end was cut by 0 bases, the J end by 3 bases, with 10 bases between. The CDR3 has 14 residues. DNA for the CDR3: TGTGCCAGCAGCGTAGCGGCAGGACTCTACGAGCAGTACTTC. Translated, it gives CASSVAAGLYEQYF.

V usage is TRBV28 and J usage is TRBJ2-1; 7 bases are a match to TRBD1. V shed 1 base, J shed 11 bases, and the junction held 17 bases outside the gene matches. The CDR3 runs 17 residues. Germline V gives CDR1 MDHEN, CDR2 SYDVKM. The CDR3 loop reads CASSLSGQAGPLFKQFF. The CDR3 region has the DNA TGTGCCAGCAGTTTATCTGGACAGGCCGGTCCGCTGTTCAAGCAGTTCTTC.

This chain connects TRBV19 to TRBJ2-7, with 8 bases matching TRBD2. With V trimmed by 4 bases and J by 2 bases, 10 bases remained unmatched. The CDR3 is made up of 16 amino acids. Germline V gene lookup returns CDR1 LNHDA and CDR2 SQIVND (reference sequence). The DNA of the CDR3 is TGTGCCAGTAGTACTAGCGGGCTCCGTAATACCTACGAGCAGTACTTC. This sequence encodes CASSTSGLRNTYEQYF.

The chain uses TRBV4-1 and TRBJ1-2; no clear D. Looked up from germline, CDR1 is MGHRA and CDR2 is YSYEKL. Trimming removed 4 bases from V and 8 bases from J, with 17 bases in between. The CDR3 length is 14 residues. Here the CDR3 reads CASSPGRGSWGYTF. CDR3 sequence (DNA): TGCGCCAGCAGCCCTGGTCGGGGTTCTTGGGGCTACACCTTC.

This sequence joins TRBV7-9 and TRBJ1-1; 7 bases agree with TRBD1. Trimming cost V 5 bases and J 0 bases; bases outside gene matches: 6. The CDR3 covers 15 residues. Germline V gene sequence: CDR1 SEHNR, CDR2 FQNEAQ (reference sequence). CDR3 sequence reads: CASSPETGMNTEAFF. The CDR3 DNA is TGTGCCAGCAGCCCTGAGACAGGGATGAACACTGAAGCTTTCTTT.

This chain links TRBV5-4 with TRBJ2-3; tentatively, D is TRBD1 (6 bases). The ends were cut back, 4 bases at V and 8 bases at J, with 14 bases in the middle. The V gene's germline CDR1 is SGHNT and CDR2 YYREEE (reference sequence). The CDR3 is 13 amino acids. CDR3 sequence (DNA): TGTGCCAGCAGCCTCGGACAGCAACCTACGCAGTATTTT. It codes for CASSLGQQPTQYF.

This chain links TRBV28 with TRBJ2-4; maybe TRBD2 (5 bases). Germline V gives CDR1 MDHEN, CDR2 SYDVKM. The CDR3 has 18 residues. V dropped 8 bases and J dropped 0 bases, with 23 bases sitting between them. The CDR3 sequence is CASGPGRSGTLAKNIQYF. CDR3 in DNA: TGTGCCAGCGGTCCCGGGCGGAGCGGCACCCTAGCCAAAAACATTCAGTACTTC.